This T cell receptor (beta chain) was sequenced during a study of T-cell reconstitution after alpha-beta-depleted transplantation in children. In its sample, this clonotype was seen a few times. Preparation of the TCRbeta library involved a method that used unique molecular identifiers. MiXCR, run by TCRdb on the PCR reads, gives a single entry per CDR3 protein. This table holds 210,000 or so distinct CDR3 sequences, roughly 10% found once. The CDR3 covers 14 residues. The V and J ends lost 5 bases and 6 bases respectively, with 14 bases between them. From germline, CDR1 is SGHTA and CDR2 FQGNSA. The input for sequencing was PBMCs from the stem cell graft donor, taken from the stem cell graft. The sequence was obtained from a human donor who donated a stem cell graft to a child with acute lymphoblastic leukemia. The chain combines TRBV7-2 with TRBJ2-1; tentative D call: TRBD1 (5 bases). CDR3 in DNA: TGTGCCAGCAGCACGCACCAGGGTAGCAATGAGCAGTTCTTC. It translates to CASSTHQGSNEQFF.